Following are 17 T cell receptor beta chains from one sample sequenced in a study of beta chain features in type 1 diabetes. The sequenced template was cDNA made from the entire isolated RNA. Sequenced by immunoSEQ multiplex PCR; TCRdb stores in-frame clones only, minus some. The repertoire has approximately 260,000 clones, over 20% of them found once; the top ten carry around 0.03%. The study, taken as a whole, reports: Among all four CD4+ subsets, Type 1 diabetes patients had TCRB CDR3s that were moderately but significantly shorter.

For these TCRs, the target antigens are not known. Material: naive CD4+ T cells from blood. The receptors come from a woman aged 40 to 50 with type 1 diabetes.

The sample holds a few counts of this clone. This chain connects TRBV6-5 to TRBJ1-1; the D gene is possibly TRBD1 (5 bases). Germline-derived CDR1 and CDR2 are MNHEY and SVGAGI. V was trimmed by 5 bases and J by 5 bases, leaving 15 bases between them. CDR3 length: 14 residues. The CDR3 reads CASSNLQGRTEAFF. For the CDR3, the DNA is TGTGCCAGCAGTAACCTCCAGGGTAGGACTGAAGCTTTCTTT.

The V gene is TRBV29-1, the J gene TRBJ2-5; 10 bases agree with TRBD2. The CDR3 is made up of 13 amino acids. V lost 2 bases to trimming and J lost 5 bases; unmatched junction nucleotides: 2. Germline V gives CDR1 SQVTM, CDR2 ANQGSEA. CDR3 region: CSVELAGAETQYF. The CDR3 bases are TGCAGCGTTGAACTAGCGGGAGCCGAGACCCAGTACTTC.

The chain uses TRBV9 and TRBJ2-1, with 11 bases aligning to TRBD2. This CDR3 contains 15 residues. CDR1 and CDR2 (germline): SGDLS, YYNGEE. V dropped 3 bases and J dropped 4; count of bases not matched to a gene: 3. The CDR3 loop is CASSAGLAEYNEQFF. CDR3 nucleotide sequence: TGTGCCAGCAGCGCGGGACTAGCGGAATACAATGAGCAGTTCTTC.

The sample holds one count of this clone. This chain links TRBV19 with TRBJ1-2; 8 bases align to TRBD1. The germline V gene encodes CDR1 LNHDA and CDR2 SQIVND (reference sequence). Losses at the gene ends were 5 bases for V and 3 bases for J; bases not matched to a gene: 5. The CDR3 covers 14 residues. The CDR3: CASSSADRDYGYTF. The DNA of the CDR3 is TGTGCCAGTAGTTCCGCGGACAGGGACTATGGCTACACCTTC.

The CDR3 protein is CASSTTGAYGYTF. Here the CDR3 DNA reads TGTGCCAGCAGCACGACAGGAGCCTATGGCTACACCTTC. The chain uses TRBV28 and TRBJ1-2; tentatively, D is TRBD1 (6 bases). Trimming took 6 bases from V and 4 from J, leaving 12 bases between them. The length of the CDR3 is 13 residues. CDR1 MDHEN and CDR2 SYDVKM come from the germline V gene.

J is TRBJ1-5 and V is TRBV30; TRBD1 matches at 9 bases. The CDR3 is made up of 13 amino acids. Germline assignment: CDR1 GTSNPN and CDR2 SVGIG (reference sequence). V was pared by 3 bases and J by 7 bases, with 4 bases of the junction left unmatched. The CDR3 region has the DNA TGTGCCTGGAGCAACAGGGGGCAACAGCCCCAGCATTTT. Its translation is CAWSNRGQQPQHF.

The rearrangement joins TRBV9 to TRBJ2-1; the match to TRBD2 covers 8 bases. The V gene end was trimmed by 0 bases and the J gene end by 12 bases; junction bases not matched to a gene: 5. Germline V gene lookup returns CDR1 SGDLS and CDR2 YYNGEE. The CDR3 is 13 residues long. Here the CDR3 DNA reads TGTGCCAGCAGCGTAGGTTCCGCGGGGGGGCAGTTCTTC. Amino acids: CASSVGSAGGQFF.

The chain recombines TRBV5-4 with TRBJ1-2; D unresolved. The V and J ends lost 0 bases and 4 bases respectively, with 7 bases between them. Per germline, CDR1 SGHNT and CDR2 YYREEE (reference sequence). This CDR3 has 13 residues. The CDR3 is CASSLDSFYGYTF. CDR3 DNA: TGTGCCAGCAGCTTGGACAGCTTCTATGGCTACACCTTC.

The table lists this clone with a few counts. This sequence joins TRBV2 and TRBJ2-2, with D possibly TRBD2 on 6 matching bases. This CDR3 contains 16 residues. Looked up from germline, CDR1 is SNHLY and CDR2 is FYNNEI. The V end lost 2 bases, the J end lost 2 bases, and 12 bases lay between the germline ends. This CDR3 reads CASSELGTGNTGELFF. CDR3 nucleotide sequence: TGTGCCAGCAGTGAACTAGGGACTGGTAACACCGGGGAGCTGTTTTTT. Using reference TRBV2 and TRBJ2-2 for the parts outside the CDR3, the full variable domain is EPEVTQTPSHQVTQMGQEVILRCVPISNHLYFYWYRQILGQKVEFLVSFYNNEISEKSEIFDDQFSVERPDGSNFTLKIRSTKLEDSAMYFCASSELGTGNTGELFFGEGSRLTVL.

This clone was seen a handful of times. J is TRBJ2-5 and V is TRBV19, with unresolved D. The CDR3 is made up of 12 amino acids. V lost 7 bases, J lost 1 base, and 7 bases lay in between. Germline CDR1 and CDR2: LNHDA and SQIVND (reference sequence). CDR3 loop: CASTGFQETQYF. Here the CDR3 DNA reads TGTGCCAGTACAGGTTTCCAAGAGACCCAGTACTTC.

This sequence joins TRBV30 and TRBJ1-2, with 10 bases identical to TRBD1. The CDR3 is 13 amino acids. With V trimmed by 4 bases and J by 8 bases, 7 bases remained unmatched. Germline lookup yields CDR1 GTSNPN and CDR2 SVGIG (reference sequence). CDR3: CAWTGTGVVGYTF. The CDR3 DNA reads TGTGCCTGGACCGGGACAGGGGTGGTCGGCTACACCTTC.

V gene TRBV5-8 combines with J gene TRBJ2-7, with 8 bases fitting TRBD1. Germline V gene lookup returns CDR1 SGHTS and CDR2 YDEGEE. The CDR3 is made up of 14 amino acids. V gave up 4 bases and J gave up 6 bases; unmatched junction bases: 9. This CDR3 is CASSPRQGYLEQYF. CDR3 sequence (DNA): TGTGCCAGCAGCCCGCGACAGGGGTATCTCGAGCAGTACTTC.

The chain couples TRBV9 to TRBJ2-1; tentative D call: TRBD2 (5 bases). There are 11 residues in the CDR3. V lost 5 bases to trimming and J lost 6 bases, with 6 bases between them. Per the germline V gene, CDR1 is SGDLS and CDR2 is YYNGEE. The chain's CDR3 is CASSTSNEQFF. In DNA form, the CDR3 reads TGTGCCAGCAGTACTAGCAATGAGCAGTTCTTC.

This clone has a handful of counts. The V call is TRBV28, the J call TRBJ2-1; 9 nucleotides match TRBD2. This CDR3 contains 15 residues. CDR1 and CDR2 (germline): MDHEN, SYDVKM. The ends lost 3 bases at V and 10 bases at J; junction bases unmatched: 10. This CDR3 reads CASSFSAGGYEEQFF. CDR3 in DNA: TGTGCCAGCAGTTTTTCGGCGGGAGGGTATGAAGAGCAGTTCTTC. Filled out from reference TRBV28 and TRBJ2-1, the complete variable domain reads DVKVTQSSRYLVKRTGEKVFLECVQDMDHENMFWYRQDPGLGLRLIYFSYDVKMKEKGDIPEGYSVSREKKERFSLILESASTNQTSMYLCASSFSAGGYEEQFFGPGTRLTVL.

The chain links TRBV30 to TRBJ2-5, with D perhaps TRBD2 (5 bases). This CDR3 has 13 amino acids. Germline V gene lookup returns CDR1 GTSNPN and CDR2 SVGIG (reference sequence). The V gene lost 7 bases and the J gene lost 7 bases, with 19 bases spanning the gap. The CDR3 reads CASVRWGVGTQYF. CDR3 nucleotide sequence: TGTGCCTCCGTACGTTGGGGAGTGGGGACCCAGTACTTC. The variable domain in full, with the rest retrieved from reference TRBV30 and TRBJ2-5, is SQTIHQWPATLVQPVGSPLSLECTVEGTSNPNLYWYRQAAGRGLQLLFYSVGIGQISSEVPQNLSASRPQDRQFILSSKKLLLSDSGFYLCASVRWGVGTQYFGPGTRLLVL.

The table lists this clone with a few counts. The CDR3 region is CSVDSGNEKLFF. The CDR3 DNA reads TGCAGCGTTGACTCCGGGAATGAAAAACTGTTTTTT. This chain joins TRBV29-1 and TRBJ1-4; D remains ambiguous. The germline V gene has CDR1 SQVTM and CDR2 ANQGSEA. The length of the CDR3 is 12 residues. V dropped 3 bases and J dropped 5 bases, with 7 bases sitting between them.

This clone has only a few counts. Other DNA sequences from this sample encode an identical CDR3 as well. The rearrangement links TRBV7-3 to TRBJ1-1; D perhaps matches TRBD1 (6 bases). The V gene lost 5 bases and the J gene lost 5 bases, with 12 bases spanning the gap. CDR1 is SGHTA and CDR2 is FQGTGA in the germline V gene. This CDR3 spans 13 amino acids. The DNA of the CDR3 is TGTGCCAGCAGCATACAGGGAGATACTGAAGCTTTCTTT. Protein sequence: CASSIQGDTEAFF.